A selection of T cell receptor beta chains follows, all from one sample in a study of control samples from healthy donors and cancer patients. Measured with immunoSEQ multiplex PCR; TCRdb has only the in-frame clones, and not every one. This table holds 98,000 or so clones, around 90% found once. The sample comprised blood. These receptors came from a woman aged 70-85 years in good health. CDR3s include the opening cysteine and the closing phenylalanine or tryptophan. A D gene is named only where the DNA matches it firmly. Not all rows give a size; the values are once, few, many and, for expanded clones, a class.

D,V,size,J,DNA,CDR3
.,TRBV29-1,.,TRBJ2-3,TGCAGCATAACCCCTAGCACAGATACGCAGTATTTT,CSITPSTDTQYF
TRBD1,TRBV7-8,few,TRBJ1-2,TGTGCCAGCAGCTTAGCCCGGACAGGGGTCGGCTACACCTTC,CASSLARTGVGYTF
TRBD2,TRBV7-6,.,TRBJ2-2,TGTGCCAGCAGCGTTAGCGGGGGGAGGAACACCGGGGAGCTGTTTTTT,CASSVSGGRNTGELFF
.,TRBV11-2,once,TRBJ2-5,TGTGCCAGCAGCGCGGGACCCGATCAAGAGACCCAGTACTTC,CASSAGPDQETQYF
.,TRBV25-1,.,TRBJ2-3,TGTGCCAGCAGTGAAATGAGGTCGGCGGGTGCAGATACGCAGTATTTT,CASSEMRSAGADTQYF
TRBD1,TRBV30,.,TRBJ1-2,TGTGCCTGGAACCATGACAGGGAACATGGCTACACCTTC,CAWNHDREHGYTF
.,TRBV10-3,few,TRBJ1-1,TGTGCCATCAAGGGGACGGCTGAGAACACTGAAGCTTTCTTT,CAIKGTAENTEAFF
.,TRBV6-1,.,TRBJ1-3,TGTGCCAGCAGTGAAGGTTCCTTACTACACACCATATATTTT,CASSEGSLLHTIYF
TRBD2,TRBV2,.,TRBJ2-1,TGTGCCAGCAGTGGTCTAGCGGGAAATGAGCAGTTCTTC,CASSGLAGNEQFF
TRBD2,TRBV19,once,TRBJ2-5,TGTGCCAGTGGACTAGCGGGAGGGCCTGGGCAAGAGACCCAGTACTTC,CASGLAGGPGQETQYF